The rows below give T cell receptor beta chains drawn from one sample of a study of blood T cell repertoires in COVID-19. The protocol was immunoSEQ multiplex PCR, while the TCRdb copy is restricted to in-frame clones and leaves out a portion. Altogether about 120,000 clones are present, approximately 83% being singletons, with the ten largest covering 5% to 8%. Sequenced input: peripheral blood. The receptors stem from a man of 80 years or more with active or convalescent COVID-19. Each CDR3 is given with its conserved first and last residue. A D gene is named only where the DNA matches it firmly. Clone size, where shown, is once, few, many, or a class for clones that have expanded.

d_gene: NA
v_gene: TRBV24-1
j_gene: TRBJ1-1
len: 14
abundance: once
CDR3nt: TGTGCCACCAGTGATTCTCAGGAAAACACTGAAGCTTTCTTT
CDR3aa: CATSDSQENTEAFF

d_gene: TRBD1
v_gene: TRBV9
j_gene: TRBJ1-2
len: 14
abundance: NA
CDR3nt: TGTGCCAGCAGCGAGGGACAGACTAACTATGGCTACACCTTC
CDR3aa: CASSEGQTNYGYTF

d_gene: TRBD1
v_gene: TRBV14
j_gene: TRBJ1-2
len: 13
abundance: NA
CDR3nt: TGTGCCAGCAGCCAGGACAGGGGACATGGCTACACCTTC
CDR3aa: CASSQDRGHGYTF

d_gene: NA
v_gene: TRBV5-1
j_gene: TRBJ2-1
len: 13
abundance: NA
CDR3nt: TGCGCCAGCAGCTTGGCCAGATACAATGAGCAGTTCTTC
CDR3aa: CASSLARYNEQFF

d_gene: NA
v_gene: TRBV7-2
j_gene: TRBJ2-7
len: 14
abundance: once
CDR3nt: TGTGCCAGCAGCTTGGGAGCAGCCTCCTACGAGCAGTACTTC
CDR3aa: CASSLGAASYEQYF

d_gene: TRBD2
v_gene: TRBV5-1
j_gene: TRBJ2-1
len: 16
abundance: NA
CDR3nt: TGCGCCAGCAGCTTGGTTACTAGCGGGGGGTACAATGAGCAGTTCTTC
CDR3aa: CASSLVTSGGYNEQFF

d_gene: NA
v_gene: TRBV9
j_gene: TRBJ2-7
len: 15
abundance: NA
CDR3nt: TGTGCCAGCAGCGCCCAAGGGACACCTTCCTACGAGCAGTACTTC
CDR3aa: CASSAQGTPSYEQYF

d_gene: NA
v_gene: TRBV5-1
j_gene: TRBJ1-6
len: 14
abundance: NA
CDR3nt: TGCGCCAGCAGCTTTGAACAGGGTTTGTCACCCCTCCACTTT
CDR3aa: CASSFEQGLSPLHF

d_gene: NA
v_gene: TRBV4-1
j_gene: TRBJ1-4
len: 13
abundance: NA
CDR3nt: TGCGCCAGCAGGCTGCCAGGGGTGGAAAAACTGTTTTTT
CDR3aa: CASRLPGVEKLFF

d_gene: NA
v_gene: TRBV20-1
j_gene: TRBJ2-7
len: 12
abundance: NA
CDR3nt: TGCAGTGCTAGTAGTTTGGGAGACGAGCAGTACTTC
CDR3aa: CSASSLGDEQYF

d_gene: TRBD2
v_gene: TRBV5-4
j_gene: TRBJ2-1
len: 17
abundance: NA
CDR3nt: TGTGCCAGCAGCTTGCCGGCTAGCGGGAGTTTGGTAAATGAGCAGTTCTTC
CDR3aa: CASSLPASGSLVNEQFF

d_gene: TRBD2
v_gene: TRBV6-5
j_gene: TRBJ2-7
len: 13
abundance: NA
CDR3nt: TGTGCCAGCAGTTCCACCCCCGGAACTAGCGAGTACTTC
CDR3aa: CASSSTPGTSEYF

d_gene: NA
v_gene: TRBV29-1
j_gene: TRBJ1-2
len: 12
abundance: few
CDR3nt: TGCAGCGTTCCTAGTAGCGGCTATGGCTACACCTTC
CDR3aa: CSVPSSGYGYTF

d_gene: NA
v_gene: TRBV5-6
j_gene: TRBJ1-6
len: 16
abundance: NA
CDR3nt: TGTGCCAGCAGCTTGGCCGCCAGGGACTATAATTCACCCCTCCACTTT
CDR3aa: CASSLAARDYNSPLHF

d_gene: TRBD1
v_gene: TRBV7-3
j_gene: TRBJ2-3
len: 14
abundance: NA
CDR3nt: TGTGCCAGCAGCTTGCAGGGGGCGTCAGATACGCAGTATTTT
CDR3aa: CASSLQGASDTQYF

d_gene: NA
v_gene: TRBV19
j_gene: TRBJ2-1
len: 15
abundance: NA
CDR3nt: TGTGCCAGTAGTATTGGACGGAGGTCCTACAATGAGCAGTTCTTC
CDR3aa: CASSIGRRSYNEQFF

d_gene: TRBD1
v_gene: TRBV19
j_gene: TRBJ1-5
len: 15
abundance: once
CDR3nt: TGTGCCAGCTTAGCCACAGGGGGCAGGCATCAGCCCCAGCATTTT
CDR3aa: CASLATGGRHQPQHF

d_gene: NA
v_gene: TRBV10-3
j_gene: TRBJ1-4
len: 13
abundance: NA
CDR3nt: TGTGCCATCAGTGAGTCTGGCAATGAAAAACTGTTTTTT
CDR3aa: CAISESGNEKLFF

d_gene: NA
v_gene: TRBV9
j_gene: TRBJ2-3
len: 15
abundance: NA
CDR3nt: TGTGCCAGCAGCGTAGTATCAAGCGGGACAGATACGCAGTATTTT
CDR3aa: CASSVVSSGTDTQYF

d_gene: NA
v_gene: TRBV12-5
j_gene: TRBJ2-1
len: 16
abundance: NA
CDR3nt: TGTGCTAGTGGTCCCCCCCGTATTAGTCCCGACAATGAGCAGTTCTTC
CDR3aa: CASGPPRISPDNEQFF

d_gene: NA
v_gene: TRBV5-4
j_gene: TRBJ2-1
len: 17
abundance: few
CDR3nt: TGTGCCAGCAGCTTTGGGGGGACTCTTAACGCCGGGAATGAGCAGTTCTTC
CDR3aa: CASSFGGTLNAGNEQFF

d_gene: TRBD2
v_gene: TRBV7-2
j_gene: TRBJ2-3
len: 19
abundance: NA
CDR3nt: TGTGCCAGCAGCTTTCCCTACCCACGACTAGCGGGAGAATTGGATACGCAGTATTTT
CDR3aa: CASSFPYPRLAGELDTQYF

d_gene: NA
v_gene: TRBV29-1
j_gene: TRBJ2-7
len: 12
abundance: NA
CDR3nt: TGCAGCGTCGCGGGACAGTCCTACGAGCAGTACTTC
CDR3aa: CSVAGQSYEQYF

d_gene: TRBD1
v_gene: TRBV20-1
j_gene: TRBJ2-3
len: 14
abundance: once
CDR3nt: TGCAGTGCTAGTGACAGGGGGCGGACAGATACGCAGTATTTT
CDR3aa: CSASDRGRTDTQYF

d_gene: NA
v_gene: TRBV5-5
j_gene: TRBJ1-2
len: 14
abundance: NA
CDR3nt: TGTGCCAGCAGCCTAAGACAGCAAACATATGGCTACACCTTC
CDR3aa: CASSLRQQTYGYTF

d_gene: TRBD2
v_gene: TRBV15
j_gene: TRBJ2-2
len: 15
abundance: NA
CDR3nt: TGTGCCACCAGCAGAGAGCTTCTAGCGGTCGGGGAGCTGTTTTTT
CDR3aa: CATSRELLAVGELFF

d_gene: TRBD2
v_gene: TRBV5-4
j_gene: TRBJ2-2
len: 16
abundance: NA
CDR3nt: TGTGCCAGCAGCTTAGAACTAGCGGGGGACACCGGGGAGCTGTTTTTT
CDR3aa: CASSLELAGDTGELFF

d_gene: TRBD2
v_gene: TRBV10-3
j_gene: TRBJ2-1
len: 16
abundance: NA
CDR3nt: TGTGCCATCAGTGAGTCGGGACTAGCGGGGTACAATGAGCAGTTCTTC
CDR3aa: CAISESGLAGYNEQFF

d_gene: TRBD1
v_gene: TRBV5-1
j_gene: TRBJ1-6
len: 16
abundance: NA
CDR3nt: TGCGCCAGCAGCACACAGACAGGGGCCTATAATTCACCCCTCCACTTT
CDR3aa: CASSTQTGAYNSPLHF

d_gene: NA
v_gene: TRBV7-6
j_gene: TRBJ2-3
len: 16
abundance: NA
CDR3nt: TGTGCCAGCAGCCCCCTACCCCCCCCTCGCACAGATACGCAGTATTTT
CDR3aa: CASSPLPPPRTDTQYF

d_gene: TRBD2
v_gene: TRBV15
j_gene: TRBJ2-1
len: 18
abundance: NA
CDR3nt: TGTGCCACCAGCACAATTACCCTTCGGCGGGGGGCTTACAATGAGCAGTTCTTC
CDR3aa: CATSTITLRRGAYNEQFF

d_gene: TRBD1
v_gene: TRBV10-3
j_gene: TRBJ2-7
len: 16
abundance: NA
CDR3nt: TGTGCCATCAGTGAGTCGATCCGGACAGGATCCTACGAGCAGTACTTC
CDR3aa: CAISESIRTGSYEQYF

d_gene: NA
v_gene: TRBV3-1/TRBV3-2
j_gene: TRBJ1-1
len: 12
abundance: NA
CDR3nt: TGTGCCAGCAGCCGAGAGAGCACTGAAGCTTTCTTT
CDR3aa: CASSRESTEAFF

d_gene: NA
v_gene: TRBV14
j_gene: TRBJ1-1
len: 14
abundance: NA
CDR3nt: TGTGCCAGCAGCCAAGATCTGGTGACAGCTGAAGCTTTCTTT
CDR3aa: CASSQDLVTAEAFF

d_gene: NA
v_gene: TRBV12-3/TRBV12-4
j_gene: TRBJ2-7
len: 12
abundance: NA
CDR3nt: TGTGCCAGCAGTTTAGGCCCCCTCGGGCAGTACTTC
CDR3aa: CASSLGPLGQYF

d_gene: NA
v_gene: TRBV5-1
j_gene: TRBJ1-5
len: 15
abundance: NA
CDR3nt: TGCGCCAGCAGCTTAGCCGGGACAAAGACCCAGCCCCAGCATTTT
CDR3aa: CASSLAGTKTQPQHF

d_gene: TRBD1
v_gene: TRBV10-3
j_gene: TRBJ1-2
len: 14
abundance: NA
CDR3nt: TGTGCCATCAGTGCGGGACAGGGGTCTTATGGCTACACCTTC
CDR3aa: CAISAGQGSYGYTF

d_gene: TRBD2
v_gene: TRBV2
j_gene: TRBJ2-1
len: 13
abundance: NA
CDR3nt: TGTGCCAGCAGGCGGGACTACAACAATGAGCAGTTCTTC
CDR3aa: CASRRDYNNEQFF

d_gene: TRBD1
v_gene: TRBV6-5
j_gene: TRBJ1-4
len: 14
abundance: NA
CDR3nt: TGTGCCAGCAGTTGGACAGGCGATAATGAAAAACTGTTTTTT
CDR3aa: CASSWTGDNEKLFF

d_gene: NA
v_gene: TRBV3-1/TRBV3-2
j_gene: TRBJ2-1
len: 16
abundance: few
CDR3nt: TGTGCCAGCAGCCAAGAACGGCTAGCCGGGAACAATGAGCAGTTCTTC
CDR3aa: CASSQERLAGNNEQFF